This TCR beta chain was found in a study of regulatory T cells. This clone was observed once. Its target is not known. Study-wide points: Hydrophobic residues at CDR3 positions 6 and 7 were enriched in conventional CD4+ T cells of CD3G-deficient patients.

Germline values: CDR1 SGHRS, CDR2 YFSETQ. V lost 1 base and J lost 5, with 9 bases in between. This CDR3 is built from 14 residues. The PCR used 52 TRBV and 13 TRBJ primers. Profiling relied on immunoSEQ multiplex PCR, and the TCRdb table lists in-frame clones only, not all of them. The sample lists over 25,000 clones; roughly 93% were seen once. The origin of this receptor is a child aged 2 to 15 with CD3G deficiency. Sequencing input: conventional CD4+ T cells sorted from blood. V usage is TRBV5-1 and J usage is TRBJ2-2; D not resolved. In DNA form, the CDR3 reads TGCGCCAGCAGCTTGCACCCAGGAACCGGGGAGCTGTTTTTT. Translated: CASSLHPGTGELFF.